The present entry profiles one T cell receptor beta chain with its context. The antigen is not known. The time point is: newly diagnosed GD, antithyroid drugs for less than 3 months. PBMC RNA was the source of the TCR library. In Xi'an, China, an endocrinology department was the source of patients. The data originate from a study of regulatory T cells in long-lasting Graves disease. Points from the study as a whole: Newly diagnosed disease favored TRBV20-1 and TRBJ2-1 over persistent disease.

According to the study, TCR beta libraries were built with iRepertoire HTBI primers and CDR3-region Arm-PCR. TCRdb analysed the multiplex PCR reads with MiXCR anew, one entry per CDR3 protein. The repertoire holds hundreds of thousands of distinct CDR3 sequences, with more than 10% as singletons. From germline, CDR1 is LGHDT and CDR2 YNNKEL (reference sequence). The ends were cut back, 1 base at V and 4 bases at J, with 11 bases in the middle. CDR3 length: 15 amino acids. The same sample was also studied in work on T cells in Graves' hyperthyroidism and ophthalmopathy. That source adds: The model predicted ophthalmopathy a median roughly six months before onset.

This TCR derives from a woman aged 25 to 45 with Graves disease. This sequence joins TRBV3-1 and TRBJ2-1; weak D call: TRBD1 (6 bases). The sequencing used peripheral blood mononuclear cells (PBMCs), collected at new diagnosis, from a patient treated with antithyroid drugs. The CDR3 here is CASSQGGQLYNEQFF. The CDR3 nucleotides are TGTGCCAGCAGCCAAGGGGGACAACTATACAATGAGCAGTTCTTC.